The rows below give T cell receptor beta chains drawn from one sample of a study of blood T cell repertoires in COVID-19. Repertoires were generated with immunoSEQ multiplex PCR, while TCRdb's copy carries only in-frame clones and drops some. The table has 80,000 to 95,000 clones, 80% to 85% seen once. Sequencing was carried out using peripheral blood. Receptor source: a woman of 80 years or more with active or convalescent COVID-19. The CDR3 runs from the conserved cysteine through the conserved F or W. Each record gives: CDR3 length, V gene, clone size, J gene, D gene, CDR3 protein, CDR3 DNA. D genes are given only for firm matches. Size values are once, few and many counts, or a class for expanded clones, and some rows have none.

cdr3_length: 13
v_call: TRBV11-1
clone_size: -
j_call: TRBJ2-7
d_call: -
cdr3_aa: CASRSDGHSEQYF
cdr3_nt: TGTGCCAGCAGGAGTGACGGACACAGCGAGCAGTACTTC

cdr3_length: 14
v_call: TRBV2
clone_size: once
j_call: TRBJ2-5
d_call: TRBD2
cdr3_aa: CASRNGGAQETQYF
cdr3_nt: TGTGCCAGCAGGAACGGGGGGGCCCAAGAGACCCAGTACTTC

cdr3_length: 14
v_call: TRBV6-4
clone_size: -
j_call: TRBJ1-4
d_call: TRBD1
cdr3_aa: CASSPGQGNEKLFF
cdr3_nt: TGTGCCAGCAGCCCGGGACAGGGCAATGAAAAACTGTTTTTT

cdr3_length: 18
v_call: TRBV9
clone_size: -
j_call: TRBJ2-3
d_call: -
cdr3_aa: CASSPISSGARTTDTQYF
cdr3_nt: TGTGCCAGCAGCCCTATTTCATCTGGAGCCAGAACCACAGATACGCAGTATTTT

cdr3_length: 15
v_call: TRBV15
clone_size: -
j_call: TRBJ2-1
d_call: TRBD2
cdr3_aa: CATSDERERYGEQFF
cdr3_nt: TGTGCCACCAGCGACGAGCGGGAAAGGTACGGTGAGCAGTTCTTC

cdr3_length: 15
v_call: TRBV5-4
clone_size: -
j_call: TRBJ1-2
d_call: TRBD1
cdr3_aa: CASSLGQGANYGYTF
cdr3_nt: TGTGCCAGCAGCTTGGGACAGGGGGCTAACTATGGCTACACCTTC

cdr3_length: 13
v_call: TRBV10-1
clone_size: -
j_call: TRBJ1-2
d_call: -
cdr3_aa: CASTGGTVYGYTF
cdr3_nt: TGCGCCAGCACTGGCGGTACGGTCTATGGCTACACCTTC

cdr3_length: 15
v_call: TRBV4-2
clone_size: -
j_call: TRBJ1-4
d_call: TRBD1
cdr3_aa: CASSQGGQGGEKLFF
cdr3_nt: TGTGCCAGCAGCCAAGGAGGACAGGGGGGGGAAAAACTGTTTTTT

cdr3_length: 16
v_call: TRBV3-1/TRBV3-2
clone_size: -
j_call: TRBJ2-3
d_call: TRBD2
cdr3_aa: CASSPLAGGPSDTQYF
cdr3_nt: TGTGCCAGCAGCCCACTAGCGGGAGGGCCCTCAGATACGCAGTATTTT

cdr3_length: 14
v_call: TRBV5-1
clone_size: once
j_call: TRBJ1-4
d_call: -
cdr3_aa: CASSLGGINEKLFF
cdr3_nt: TGCGCCAGCAGCTTGGGAGGAATTAATGAAAAACTGTTTTTT

cdr3_length: 15
v_call: TRBV6-2/TRBV6-3
clone_size: -
j_call: TRBJ1-2
d_call: TRBD1
cdr3_aa: CASSYAHRGRNGYTF
cdr3_nt: TGTGCCAGCAGTTACGCCCACAGGGGGAGAAATGGCTACACCTTC

cdr3_length: 15
v_call: TRBV9
clone_size: -
j_call: TRBJ1-2
d_call: -
cdr3_aa: CASSVDRRGNYGYTF
cdr3_nt: TGTGCCAGCAGCGTAGACAGACGGGGTAACTATGGCTACACCTTC

cdr3_length: 13
v_call: TRBV6-6
clone_size: -
j_call: TRBJ1-1
d_call: -
cdr3_aa: CASIYEQNTEAFF
cdr3_nt: TGTGCCAGCATTTACGAGCAGAACACTGAAGCTTTCTTT

cdr3_length: 13
v_call: TRBV7-8
clone_size: -
j_call: TRBJ1-1
d_call: -
cdr3_aa: CASSRRGNTEAFF
cdr3_nt: TGTGCCAGCAGCCGGCGGGGGAACACTGAAGCTTTCTTT

cdr3_length: 17
v_call: TRBV5-1
clone_size: few
j_call: TRBJ1-6
d_call: -
cdr3_aa: CASSFVNAGATGSPLHF
cdr3_nt: TGCGCCAGCAGCTTCGTGAACGCGGGGGCGACAGGATCACCCCTCCACTTT

cdr3_length: 17
v_call: TRBV19
clone_size: -
j_call: TRBJ2-6
d_call: -
cdr3_aa: CASSFDRSRFGANVLTF
cdr3_nt: TGTGCCAGTAGTTTCGACAGGAGTCGGTTTGGGGCCAACGTCCTGACTTTC

cdr3_length: 18
v_call: TRBV15
clone_size: -
j_call: TRBJ2-5
d_call: TRBD1
cdr3_aa: CATSREGPPGQGWETQYF
cdr3_nt: TGTGCCACCAGCAGAGAGGGCCCCCCGGGACAGGGTTGGGAGACCCAGTACTTC

cdr3_length: 14
v_call: TRBV6-2/TRBV6-3
clone_size: -
j_call: TRBJ1-5
d_call: TRBD1
cdr3_aa: CASSFDRGGQPQHF
cdr3_nt: TGTGCCAGCAGTTTTGACAGGGGGGGTCAGCCCCAGCATTTT

cdr3_length: 15
v_call: TRBV12-5
clone_size: -
j_call: TRBJ2-1
d_call: TRBD2
cdr3_aa: CASGLGSGGLSEQFF
cdr3_nt: TGTGCTAGTGGTTTGGGGTCGGGAGGGCTAAGTGAGCAGTTCTTC

cdr3_length: 16
v_call: TRBV7-2
clone_size: few
j_call: TRBJ1-2
d_call: TRBD1
cdr3_aa: CASSKTDRGANYGYTF
cdr3_nt: TGTGCCAGCAGCAAAACTGACAGGGGAGCTAACTATGGCTACACCTTC

cdr3_length: 14
v_call: TRBV7-9
clone_size: -
j_call: TRBJ1-2
d_call: TRBD1
cdr3_aa: CASSSGQGFTIGTF
cdr3_nt: TGTGCCAGCAGCTCGGGACAGGGATTCACCATTGGGACCTTC

cdr3_length: 15
v_call: TRBV6-5
clone_size: -
j_call: TRBJ1-6
d_call: TRBD1
cdr3_aa: CASLPVGTGESPLHF
cdr3_nt: TGTGCCAGCCTGCCGGTGGGGACAGGGGAGTCACCCCTCCACTTT

cdr3_length: 17
v_call: TRBV28
clone_size: few
j_call: TRBJ1-2
d_call: -
cdr3_aa: CASSLRGGRGSNYGYTF
cdr3_nt: TGTGCCAGCAGTTTAAGGGGAGGCCGAGGAAGTAACTATGGCTACACCTTC

cdr3_length: 16
v_call: TRBV25-1
clone_size: -
j_call: TRBJ2-1
d_call: TRBD2
cdr3_aa: CASSEYGAGVVNEQFF
cdr3_nt: TGTGCCAGCAGTGAATATGGGGCGGGAGTAGTGAATGAGCAGTTCTTC

cdr3_length: 16
v_call: TRBV11-2
clone_size: -
j_call: TRBJ2-7
d_call: -
cdr3_aa: CASSRLGPSTAYEQYF
cdr3_nt: TGTGCCAGCAGCCGCCTCGGTCCGTCTACCGCCTACGAGCAGTACTTC

cdr3_length: 19
v_call: TRBV9
clone_size: -
j_call: TRBJ2-2
d_call: TRBD2
cdr3_aa: CASSVSGLAGGPNTGELFF
cdr3_nt: TGTGCCAGCAGCGTATCGGGACTAGCGGGGGGGCCGAACACCGGGGAGCTGTTTTTT

cdr3_length: 15
v_call: TRBV5-1
clone_size: few
j_call: TRBJ2-3
d_call: -
cdr3_aa: CASSLVGDTADTQYF
cdr3_nt: TGCGCCAGCAGCTTGGTGGGAGACACTGCAGATACGCAGTATTTT

cdr3_length: 14
v_call: TRBV11-2
clone_size: -
j_call: TRBJ1-1
d_call: -
cdr3_aa: CASSLGPPDTEAFF
cdr3_nt: TGTGCCAGCAGCTTGGGCCCACCGGACACTGAAGCTTTCTTT

cdr3_length: 13
v_call: TRBV29-1
clone_size: -
j_call: TRBJ2-7
d_call: TRBD1
cdr3_aa: CSANRGLGYEQYF
cdr3_nt: TGCAGCGCTAACAGGGGGCTTGGGTACGAGCAGTACTTC

cdr3_length: 13
v_call: TRBV30
clone_size: -
j_call: TRBJ2-1
d_call: TRBD2
cdr3_aa: CARSGNSYNEQFF
cdr3_nt: TGTGCTCGGAGCGGGAACTCCTACAATGAGCAGTTCTTC

cdr3_length: 13
v_call: TRBV7-8
clone_size: once
j_call: TRBJ2-5
d_call: -
cdr3_aa: CASRRLVAETQYF
cdr3_nt: TGTGCCAGCAGAAGACTAGTTGCCGAGACCCAGTACTTC

cdr3_length: 13
v_call: TRBV7-2
clone_size: -
j_call: TRBJ2-3
d_call: -
cdr3_aa: CASSYPPTDTQYF
cdr3_nt: TGTGCCAGCAGCTACCCGCCTACGGATACGCAGTATTTT

cdr3_length: 14
v_call: TRBV24-1
clone_size: -
j_call: TRBJ2-3
d_call: -
cdr3_aa: CATSDFDGGDTQYF
cdr3_nt: TGTGCCACCAGTGATTTCGACGGCGGAGATACGCAGTATTTT

cdr3_length: 16
v_call: TRBV11-1
clone_size: once
j_call: TRBJ2-3
d_call: -
cdr3_aa: CASSFVQGLGPDTQYF
cdr3_nt: TGTGCCAGCAGCTTTGTCCAGGGCCTTGGACCAGATACGCAGTATTTT